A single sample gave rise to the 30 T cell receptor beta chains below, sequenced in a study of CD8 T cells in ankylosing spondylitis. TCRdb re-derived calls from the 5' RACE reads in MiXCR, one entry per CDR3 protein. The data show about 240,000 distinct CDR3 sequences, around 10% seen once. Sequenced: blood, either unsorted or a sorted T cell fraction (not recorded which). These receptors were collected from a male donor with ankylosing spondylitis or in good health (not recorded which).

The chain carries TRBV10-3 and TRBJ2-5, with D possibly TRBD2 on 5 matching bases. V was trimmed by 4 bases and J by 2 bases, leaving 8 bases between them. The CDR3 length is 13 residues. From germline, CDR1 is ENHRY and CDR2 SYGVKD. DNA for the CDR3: TGTGCCATCAGTGGGACTTCTCAAGAGACCCAGTACTTC. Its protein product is CAISGTSQETQYF.

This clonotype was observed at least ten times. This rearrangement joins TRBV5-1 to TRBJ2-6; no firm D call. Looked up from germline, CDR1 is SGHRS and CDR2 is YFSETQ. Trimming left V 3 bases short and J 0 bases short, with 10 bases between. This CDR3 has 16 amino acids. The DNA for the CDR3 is TGCGCCAGCAGCTCACCCTGGCTCTCTGGGGCCAACGTCCTGACTTTC. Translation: CASSSPWLSGANVLTF.

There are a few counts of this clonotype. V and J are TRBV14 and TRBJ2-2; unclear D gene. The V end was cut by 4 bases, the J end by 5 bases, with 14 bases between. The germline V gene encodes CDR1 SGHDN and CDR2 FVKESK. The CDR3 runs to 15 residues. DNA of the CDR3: TGTGCCAGCAGCCTTGGGTCGTTCGGGACCGGGGAGCTGTTTTTT. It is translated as CASSLGSFGTGELFF.

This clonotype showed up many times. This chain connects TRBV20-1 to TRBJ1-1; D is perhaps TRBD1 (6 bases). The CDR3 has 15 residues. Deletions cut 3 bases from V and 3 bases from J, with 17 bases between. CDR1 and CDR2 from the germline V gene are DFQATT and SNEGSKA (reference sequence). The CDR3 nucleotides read TGCAGTGCTAGTGACCAGGGAAGGGGGTACACTGAAGCTTTCTTT. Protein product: CSASDQGRGYTEAFF.

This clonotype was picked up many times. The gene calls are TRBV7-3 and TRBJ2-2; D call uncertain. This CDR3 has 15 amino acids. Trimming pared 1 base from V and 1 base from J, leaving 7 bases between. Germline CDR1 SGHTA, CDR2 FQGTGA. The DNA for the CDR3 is TGTGCCAGCAGCTTAATGGGCGGGAACACCGGGGAGCTGTTTTTT. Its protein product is CASSLMGGNTGELFF. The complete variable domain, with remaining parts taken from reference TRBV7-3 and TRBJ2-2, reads GAGVSQTPSNKVTEKGKYVELRCDPISGHTALYWYRQSLGQGPEFLIYFQGTGAADDSGLPNDRFFAVRPEGSVSTLKIQRTERGDSAVYLCASSLMGGNTGELFFGEGSRLTVL.

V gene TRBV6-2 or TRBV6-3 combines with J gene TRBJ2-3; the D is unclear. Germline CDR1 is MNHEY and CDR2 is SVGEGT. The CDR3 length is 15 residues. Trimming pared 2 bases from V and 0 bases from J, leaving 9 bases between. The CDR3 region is CASSYSLESTDTQYF. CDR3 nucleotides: TGTGCCAGCAGTTACAGCCTAGAGAGCACAGATACGCAGTATTTT.

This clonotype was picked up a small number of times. CDR3 sequence (DNA): TGTGCCATCGGCGGGTCCTACGAGCAGTACTTC. Its protein is CAIGGSYEQYF. The V call is TRBV10-3, the J call TRBJ2-7; possibly TRBD2 for D (5 bases). This CDR3 contains 11 residues. The germline V and J ends were trimmed by 8 bases and 1 base, with 6 bases remaining between them. The V gene's germline CDR1 is ENHRY and CDR2 SYGVKD.

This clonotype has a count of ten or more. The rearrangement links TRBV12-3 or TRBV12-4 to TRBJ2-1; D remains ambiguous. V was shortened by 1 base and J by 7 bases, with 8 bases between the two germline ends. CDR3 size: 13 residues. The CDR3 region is CASSLVPANEQFF. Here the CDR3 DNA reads TGTGCCAGCAGTTTAGTCCCAGCTAATGAGCAGTTCTTC.

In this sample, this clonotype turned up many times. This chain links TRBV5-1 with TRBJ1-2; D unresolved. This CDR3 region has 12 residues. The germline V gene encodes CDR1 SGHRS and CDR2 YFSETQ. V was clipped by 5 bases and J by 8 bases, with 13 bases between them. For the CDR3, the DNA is TGCGCCAGCAGTCCATATGGCGAGGGCTACACCTTC. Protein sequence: CASSPYGEGYTF. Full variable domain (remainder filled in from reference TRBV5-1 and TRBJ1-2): KAGVTQTPRYLIKTRGQQVTLSCSPISGHRSVSWYQQTPGQGLQFLFEYFSETQRNKGNFPGRFSGRQFSNSRSEMNVSTLELGDSALYLCASSPYGEGYTFGSGTRLTVV.

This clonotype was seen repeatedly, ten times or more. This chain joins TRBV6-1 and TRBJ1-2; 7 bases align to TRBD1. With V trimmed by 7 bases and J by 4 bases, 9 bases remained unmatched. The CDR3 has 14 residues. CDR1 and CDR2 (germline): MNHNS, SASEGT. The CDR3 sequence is CASTMDWTGYGYTF. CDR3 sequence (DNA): TGTGCCAGCACCATGGATTGGACAGGCTATGGCTACACCTTC.

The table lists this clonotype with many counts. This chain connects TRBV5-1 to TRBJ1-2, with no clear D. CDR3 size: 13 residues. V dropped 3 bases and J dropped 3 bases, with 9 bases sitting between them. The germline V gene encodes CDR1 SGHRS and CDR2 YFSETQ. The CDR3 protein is CASSYSADYGYTF. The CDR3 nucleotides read TGCGCCAGCAGCTACAGTGCGGACTATGGCTACACCTTC. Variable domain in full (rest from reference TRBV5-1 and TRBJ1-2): KAGVTQTPRYLIKTRGQQVTLSCSPISGHRSVSWYQQTPGQGLQFLFEYFSETQRNKGNFPGRFSGRQFSNSRSEMNVSTLELGDSALYLCASSYSADYGYTFGSGTRLTVV.

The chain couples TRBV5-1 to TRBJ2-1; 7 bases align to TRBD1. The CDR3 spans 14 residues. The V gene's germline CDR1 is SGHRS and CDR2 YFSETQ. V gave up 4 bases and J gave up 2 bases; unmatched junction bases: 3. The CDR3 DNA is TGCGCCAGCAGCATGCAGGGGGCCTACAATGAGCAGTTCTTC. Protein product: CASSMQGAYNEQFF.

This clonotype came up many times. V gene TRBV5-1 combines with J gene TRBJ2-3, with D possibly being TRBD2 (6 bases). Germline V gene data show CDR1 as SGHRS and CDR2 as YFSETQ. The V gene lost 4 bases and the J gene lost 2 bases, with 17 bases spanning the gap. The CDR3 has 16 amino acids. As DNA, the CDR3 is TGCGCCAGCAGCCGATCCTCGGGAGCGGACACAGATACGCAGTATTTT. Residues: CASSRSSGADTDTQYF.

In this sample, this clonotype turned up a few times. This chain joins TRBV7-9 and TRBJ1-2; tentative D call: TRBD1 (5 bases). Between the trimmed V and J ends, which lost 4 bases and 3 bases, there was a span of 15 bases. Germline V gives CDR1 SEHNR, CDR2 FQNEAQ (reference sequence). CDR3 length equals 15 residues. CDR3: CASSSIERGDYGYTF. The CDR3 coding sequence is TGTGCCAGCAGCTCCATCGAAAGAGGGGACTATGGCTACACCTTC.

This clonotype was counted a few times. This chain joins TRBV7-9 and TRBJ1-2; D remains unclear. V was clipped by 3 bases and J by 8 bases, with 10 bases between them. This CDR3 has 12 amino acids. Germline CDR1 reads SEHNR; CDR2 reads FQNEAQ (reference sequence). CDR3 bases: TGTGCCAGCAGCTTTACGACACGGGGCTACACCTTC. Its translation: CASSFTTRGYTF.

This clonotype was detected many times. The CDR3 DNA is TGTGCCAGCAGGGTAGCGATAGGGCAGTTCTTC. This codes for CASRVAIGQFF. The chain is built from TRBV12-3 or TRBV12-4 and TRBJ2-1; possible D gene TRBD2, 5 bases. V was cut by 6 bases and J by 12 bases, with 12 bases left in between. The CDR3 totals 11 residues.

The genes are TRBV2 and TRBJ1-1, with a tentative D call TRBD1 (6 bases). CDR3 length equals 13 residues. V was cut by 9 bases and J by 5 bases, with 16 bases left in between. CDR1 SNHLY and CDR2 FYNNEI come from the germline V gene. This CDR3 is CASQGGIQTEAFF. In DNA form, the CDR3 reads TGTGCCAGTCAAGGGGGGATTCAAACTGAAGCTTTCTTT.

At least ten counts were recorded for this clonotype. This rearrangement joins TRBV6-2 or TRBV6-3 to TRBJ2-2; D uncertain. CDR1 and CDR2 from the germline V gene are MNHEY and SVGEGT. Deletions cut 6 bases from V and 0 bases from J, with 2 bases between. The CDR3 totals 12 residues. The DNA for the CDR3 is TGTGCCAGCAGAACGAACACCGGGGAGCTGTTTTTT. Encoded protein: CASRTNTGELFF.

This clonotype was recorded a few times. The CDR3 loop is CASSQGGSNTEAFF. The CDR3 DNA reads as TGCGCCAGCAGCCAAGGGGGCAGTAACACTGAAGCTTTCTTT. The chain couples TRBV4-1 to TRBJ1-1, with D possibly TRBD1 on 5 matching bases. Germline V gene lookup returns CDR1 MGHRA and CDR2 YSYEKL. The CDR3 is made up of 14 amino acids. V lost 1 base and J 2 bases, leaving 8 bases between the germline ends.

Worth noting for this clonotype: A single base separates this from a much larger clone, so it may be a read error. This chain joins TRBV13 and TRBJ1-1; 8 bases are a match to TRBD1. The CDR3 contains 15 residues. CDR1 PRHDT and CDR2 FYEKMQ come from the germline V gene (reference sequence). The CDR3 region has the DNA TGTACCAGCAGCAACTGGACAGGGCACGACACTGAAGCTTTCTTT. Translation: CTSSNWTGHDTEAFF.

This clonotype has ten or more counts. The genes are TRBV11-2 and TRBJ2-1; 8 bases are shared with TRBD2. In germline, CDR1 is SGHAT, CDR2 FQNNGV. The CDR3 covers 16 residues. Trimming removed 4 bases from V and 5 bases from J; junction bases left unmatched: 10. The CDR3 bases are TGTGCCAGCAGCTCGGCGGTGGCGGGGGGAAACAATGAGCAGTTCTTC. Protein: CASSSAVAGGNNEQFF.

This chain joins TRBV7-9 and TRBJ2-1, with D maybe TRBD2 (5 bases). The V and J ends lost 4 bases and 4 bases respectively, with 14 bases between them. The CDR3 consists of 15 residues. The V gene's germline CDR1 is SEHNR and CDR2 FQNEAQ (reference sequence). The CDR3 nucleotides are TGTGCCAGCAGCTATCCTCTCGGGATATACAATGAGCAGTTCTTC. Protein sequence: CASSYPLGIYNEQFF.

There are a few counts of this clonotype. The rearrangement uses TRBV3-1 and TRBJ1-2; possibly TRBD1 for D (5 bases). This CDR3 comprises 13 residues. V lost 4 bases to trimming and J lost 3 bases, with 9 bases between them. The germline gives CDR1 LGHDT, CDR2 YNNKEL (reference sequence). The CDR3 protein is CASSRGVDYGYTF. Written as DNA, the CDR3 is TGTGCCAGCAGCCGGGGCGTCGACTATGGCTACACCTTC.

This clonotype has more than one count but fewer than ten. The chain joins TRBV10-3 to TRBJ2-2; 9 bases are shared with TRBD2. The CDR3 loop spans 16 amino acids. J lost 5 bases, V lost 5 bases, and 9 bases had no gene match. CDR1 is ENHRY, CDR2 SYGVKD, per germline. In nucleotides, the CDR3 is TGTGCCATCAGTTCGAGACTAGCGGTATCGACCGGGGAGCTGTTTTTT. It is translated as CAISSRLAVSTGELFF.

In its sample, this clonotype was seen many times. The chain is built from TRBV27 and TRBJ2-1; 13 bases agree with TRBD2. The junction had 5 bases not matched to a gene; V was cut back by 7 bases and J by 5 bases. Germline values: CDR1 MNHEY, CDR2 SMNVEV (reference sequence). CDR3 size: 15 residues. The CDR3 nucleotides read TGTGCCAGCACCACCGGGACTAGCGGGAACAATGAGCAGTTCTTC. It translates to CASTTGTSGNNEQFF.

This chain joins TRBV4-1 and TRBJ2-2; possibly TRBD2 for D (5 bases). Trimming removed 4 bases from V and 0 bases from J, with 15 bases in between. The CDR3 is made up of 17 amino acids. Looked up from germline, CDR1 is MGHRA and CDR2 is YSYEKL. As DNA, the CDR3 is TGCGCCAGCAGCCTCAGCTTAAGCGGAACGAACACCGGGGAGCTGTTTTTT. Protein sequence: CASSLSLSGTNTGELFF.

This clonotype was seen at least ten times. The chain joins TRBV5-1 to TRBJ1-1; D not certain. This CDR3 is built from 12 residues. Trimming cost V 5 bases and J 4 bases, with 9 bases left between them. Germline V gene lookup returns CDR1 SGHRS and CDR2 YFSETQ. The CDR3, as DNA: TGCGCCAGCAGGGGTCCCGCCACTGAAGCTTTCTTT. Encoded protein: CASRGPATEAFF.

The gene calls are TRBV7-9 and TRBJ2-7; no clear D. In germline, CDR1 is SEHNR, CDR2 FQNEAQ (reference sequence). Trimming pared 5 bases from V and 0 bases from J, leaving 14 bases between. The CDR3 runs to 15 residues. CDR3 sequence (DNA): TGTGCCAGCAGCCCCCGCATCTCGGTCTCCTACGAGCAGTACTTC. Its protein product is CASSPRISVSYEQYF.

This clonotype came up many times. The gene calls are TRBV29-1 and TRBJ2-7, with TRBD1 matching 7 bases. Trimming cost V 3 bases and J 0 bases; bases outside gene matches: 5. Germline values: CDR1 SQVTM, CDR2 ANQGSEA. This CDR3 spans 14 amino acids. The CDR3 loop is CSVEDRTSSYEQYF. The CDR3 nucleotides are TGCAGCGTTGAGGACAGGACAAGCTCCTACGAGCAGTACTTC.

CDR3 residues: CASSVGLAGGSDTQYF. The CDR3 DNA sequence: TGTGCCAGCAGCGTAGGGCTAGCGGGAGGGTCAGATACGCAGTATTTT. The rearrangement links TRBV9 to TRBJ2-3; TRBD2 aligns across 12 bases. The germline V gene encodes CDR1 SGDLS and CDR2 YYNGEE. V trimming: 0 bases; J trimming: 4 bases; junction bases outside the gene matches: 3. CDR3 length equals 16 residues.